This entry lists 8 T cell receptor beta chains sequenced from one sample in a study of human T cells and chemical hapten exposure. From the RACE reads, TCRdb called clonotypes with MiXCR, one entry per CDR3 protein. The repertoire holds around 92,000 distinct CDR3 sequences, with 9.5% to 14% as singletons. Time point: pre-sensitization, week 0. The treatment: therapeutic diphenylcyclopropenone sensitization with weekly scalp DPC. Sequences were derived from whole blood, sampled in connection with sensitization to the hapten diphenylcyclopropenone (DPC). Source of these receptors: a woman aged 60 to 75 with alopecia areata. Some clones in this sample may be carry-over from other donors' samples.

This clonotype was recorded at least ten times. The rearrangement links TRBV19 to TRBJ1-3, with D perhaps TRBD1 (5 bases). CDR3 length: 19 residues. The germline CDR1 and CDR2 sequences are LNHDA and SQIVND (reference sequence). V was pared by 2 bases and J by 0 bases, with 20 bases between. CDR3 loop: CASSITDRQFLISGNTIYF. Written as DNA, the CDR3 is TGTGCCAGTAGTATAACAGATCGACAGTTCCTTATCTCTGGAAACACCATATATTTT.

There are many counts of this clonotype. The rearrangement uses TRBV20-1 and TRBJ2-3; 11 nucleotides match TRBD2. This CDR3 has 14 amino acids. V lost 6 bases to trimming and J lost 0 bases; unmatched junction nucleotides: 2. CDR1 and CDR2 (germline): DFQATT, SNEGSKA (reference sequence). CDR3: CSAPSGGSTDTQYF. The CDR3, as DNA: TGCAGTGCCCCTAGCGGGGGGAGCACAGATACGCAGTATTTT.

Comments on this clonotype: This may arise from a read error, as a much more abundant clone is one base away. This chain uses TRBV19 with TRBJ1-5; 11 nucleotides match TRBD1. The CDR3 is made up of 15 amino acids. Per germline, CDR1 LNHDA and CDR2 SQIVND (reference sequence). CDR3 nucleotide sequence: TGTGCCAGTAGTAGCGGGACAGGGGGTGGCCAGCCCCGGCATTTT. Protein: CASSSGTGGGQPRHF.

The V and J genes are TRBV5-1 and TRBJ2-3; D remains ambiguous. V shed 3 bases and J shed 0 bases, with 5 bases lying between them. Germline lookup yields CDR1 SGHRS and CDR2 YFSETQ. The CDR3 sequence is 13 residues long. CDR3 residues: CASSYDSTDTQYF. In DNA form, the CDR3 reads TGCGCCAGCAGCTACGACAGCACAGATACGCAGTATTTT.

This clonotype was seen many times. V and J are TRBV5-1 and TRBJ2-5; 10 bases align to TRBD1. Germline trimming cut 6 bases from V and 5 bases from J; bases unmatched to any gene: 10. Looked up from germline, CDR1 is SGHRS and CDR2 is YFSETQ. CDR3 size: 15 residues. In DNA form, the CDR3 reads TGCGCCAGCACCCAGACAGGGGGCGGCTTTGAGACCCAGTACTTC. It translates to CASTQTGGGFETQYF.

This clonotype was detected ten times or more. J is TRBJ2-5 and V is TRBV18, with D perhaps matching TRBD2 (6 bases). Trimming shortened V by 5 bases and J by 3 bases, and 10 bases separated the two germline ends. This CDR3 comprises 13 residues. Germline assignment: CDR1 KGHSH and CDR2 LQKENI. The CDR3 DNA sequence: TGTGCCAGCTCAGCGGGAATGGAAGAGACCCAGTACTTC. Protein: CASSAGMEETQYF.

This clonotype was counted ten times or more. The rearrangement uses TRBV7-8 and TRBJ1-5; no clear D gene. This CDR3 region has 16 residues. Germline CDR1 is SGHVS and CDR2 is FQNEAQ. Deletions cut 3 bases from V and 0 bases from J, with 12 bases between. The CDR3 loop reads CASSLFGSASNQPQHF. The CDR3 nucleotides read TGTGCCAGCAGCTTGTTCGGGTCGGCTAGCAATCAGCCCCAGCATTTT.

A note on this clonotype: At one end, the junction sequence differs from germline, possibly due to a read error. The genes are TRBV7-7 and TRBJ2-2, with TRBD1 matching 7 bases. Germline CDR1 and CDR2: SSHAT and FNYEAQ (reference sequence). CDR3 size: 16 residues. CDR3 residues: CASSLRQGPNTGELFF. The CDR3 region has the DNA TGTGCTAGCAGCTTACGACAGGGTCCGAACACCGGGGAGCTGTTTTTT.